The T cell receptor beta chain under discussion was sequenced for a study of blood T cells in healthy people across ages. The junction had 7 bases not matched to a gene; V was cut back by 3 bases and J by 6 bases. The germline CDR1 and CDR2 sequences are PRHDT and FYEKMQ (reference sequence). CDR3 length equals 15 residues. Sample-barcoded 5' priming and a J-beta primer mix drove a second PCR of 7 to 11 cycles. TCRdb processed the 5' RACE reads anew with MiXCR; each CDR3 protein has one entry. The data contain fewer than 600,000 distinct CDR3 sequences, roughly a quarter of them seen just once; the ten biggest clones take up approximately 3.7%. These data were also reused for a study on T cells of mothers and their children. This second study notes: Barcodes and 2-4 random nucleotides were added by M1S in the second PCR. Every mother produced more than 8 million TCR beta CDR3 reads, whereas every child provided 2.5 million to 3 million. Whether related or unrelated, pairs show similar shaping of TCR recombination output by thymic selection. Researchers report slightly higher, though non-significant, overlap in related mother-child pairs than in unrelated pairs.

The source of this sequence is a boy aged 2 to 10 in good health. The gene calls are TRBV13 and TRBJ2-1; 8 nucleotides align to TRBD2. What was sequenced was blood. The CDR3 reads CASSFTAGGSNEQFF. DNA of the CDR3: TGTGCCAGCAGCTTTACGGCGGGGGGAAGCAATGAGCAGTTCTTC.